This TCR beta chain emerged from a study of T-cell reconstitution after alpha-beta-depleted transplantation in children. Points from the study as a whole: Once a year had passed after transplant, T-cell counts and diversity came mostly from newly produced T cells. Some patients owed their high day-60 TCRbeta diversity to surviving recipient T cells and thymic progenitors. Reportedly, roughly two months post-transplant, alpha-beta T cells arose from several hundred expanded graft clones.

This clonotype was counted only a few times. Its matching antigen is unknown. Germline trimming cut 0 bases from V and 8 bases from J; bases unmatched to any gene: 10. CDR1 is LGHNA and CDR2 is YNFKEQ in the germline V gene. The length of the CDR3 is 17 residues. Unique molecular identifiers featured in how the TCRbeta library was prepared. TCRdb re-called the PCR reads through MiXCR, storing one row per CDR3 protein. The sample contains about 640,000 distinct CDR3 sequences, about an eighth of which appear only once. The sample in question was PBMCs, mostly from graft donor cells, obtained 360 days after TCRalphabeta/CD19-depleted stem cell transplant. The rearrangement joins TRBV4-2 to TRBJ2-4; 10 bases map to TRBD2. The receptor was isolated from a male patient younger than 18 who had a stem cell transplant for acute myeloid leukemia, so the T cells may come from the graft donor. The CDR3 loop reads CASSQDKASGRWDIQYF. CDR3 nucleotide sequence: TGTGCCAGCAGCCAAGATAAGGCTAGCGGGAGATGGGACATTCAGTACTTC.